Sequencing of this T cell receptor beta chain was carried out in a study of Graves' ophthalmopathy and Graves' hyperthyroidism. Germline CDR1 LNHNV, CDR2 YYDKDF (reference sequence). Trimming removed 0 bases at V and 1 base at J, with 5 bases between. The CDR3 extends over 14 amino acids. The study amplified TCR beta CDR3 regions using RNA transcripts. Investigators did first-round RT-PCR with HTBI primers, then second-round multiplex PCR. One entry per CDR3 protein, called by TCRdb with MiXCR from the multiplex PCR reads. The sample carries about 500,000 distinct CDR3 sequences, 39% recorded once. The J gene is TRBJ2-3, the V gene TRBV15; D perhaps matches TRBD2 (5 bases). The sequenced material came from peripheral blood or thyroid tissue (not recorded which). This sequence originates from an adult man with Graves' hyperthyroidism. The CDR3 bases are TGTGCCACCAGCAGAGAGGAGGGCACAGATACGCAGTATTTT. Protein sequence: CATSREEGTDTQYF.